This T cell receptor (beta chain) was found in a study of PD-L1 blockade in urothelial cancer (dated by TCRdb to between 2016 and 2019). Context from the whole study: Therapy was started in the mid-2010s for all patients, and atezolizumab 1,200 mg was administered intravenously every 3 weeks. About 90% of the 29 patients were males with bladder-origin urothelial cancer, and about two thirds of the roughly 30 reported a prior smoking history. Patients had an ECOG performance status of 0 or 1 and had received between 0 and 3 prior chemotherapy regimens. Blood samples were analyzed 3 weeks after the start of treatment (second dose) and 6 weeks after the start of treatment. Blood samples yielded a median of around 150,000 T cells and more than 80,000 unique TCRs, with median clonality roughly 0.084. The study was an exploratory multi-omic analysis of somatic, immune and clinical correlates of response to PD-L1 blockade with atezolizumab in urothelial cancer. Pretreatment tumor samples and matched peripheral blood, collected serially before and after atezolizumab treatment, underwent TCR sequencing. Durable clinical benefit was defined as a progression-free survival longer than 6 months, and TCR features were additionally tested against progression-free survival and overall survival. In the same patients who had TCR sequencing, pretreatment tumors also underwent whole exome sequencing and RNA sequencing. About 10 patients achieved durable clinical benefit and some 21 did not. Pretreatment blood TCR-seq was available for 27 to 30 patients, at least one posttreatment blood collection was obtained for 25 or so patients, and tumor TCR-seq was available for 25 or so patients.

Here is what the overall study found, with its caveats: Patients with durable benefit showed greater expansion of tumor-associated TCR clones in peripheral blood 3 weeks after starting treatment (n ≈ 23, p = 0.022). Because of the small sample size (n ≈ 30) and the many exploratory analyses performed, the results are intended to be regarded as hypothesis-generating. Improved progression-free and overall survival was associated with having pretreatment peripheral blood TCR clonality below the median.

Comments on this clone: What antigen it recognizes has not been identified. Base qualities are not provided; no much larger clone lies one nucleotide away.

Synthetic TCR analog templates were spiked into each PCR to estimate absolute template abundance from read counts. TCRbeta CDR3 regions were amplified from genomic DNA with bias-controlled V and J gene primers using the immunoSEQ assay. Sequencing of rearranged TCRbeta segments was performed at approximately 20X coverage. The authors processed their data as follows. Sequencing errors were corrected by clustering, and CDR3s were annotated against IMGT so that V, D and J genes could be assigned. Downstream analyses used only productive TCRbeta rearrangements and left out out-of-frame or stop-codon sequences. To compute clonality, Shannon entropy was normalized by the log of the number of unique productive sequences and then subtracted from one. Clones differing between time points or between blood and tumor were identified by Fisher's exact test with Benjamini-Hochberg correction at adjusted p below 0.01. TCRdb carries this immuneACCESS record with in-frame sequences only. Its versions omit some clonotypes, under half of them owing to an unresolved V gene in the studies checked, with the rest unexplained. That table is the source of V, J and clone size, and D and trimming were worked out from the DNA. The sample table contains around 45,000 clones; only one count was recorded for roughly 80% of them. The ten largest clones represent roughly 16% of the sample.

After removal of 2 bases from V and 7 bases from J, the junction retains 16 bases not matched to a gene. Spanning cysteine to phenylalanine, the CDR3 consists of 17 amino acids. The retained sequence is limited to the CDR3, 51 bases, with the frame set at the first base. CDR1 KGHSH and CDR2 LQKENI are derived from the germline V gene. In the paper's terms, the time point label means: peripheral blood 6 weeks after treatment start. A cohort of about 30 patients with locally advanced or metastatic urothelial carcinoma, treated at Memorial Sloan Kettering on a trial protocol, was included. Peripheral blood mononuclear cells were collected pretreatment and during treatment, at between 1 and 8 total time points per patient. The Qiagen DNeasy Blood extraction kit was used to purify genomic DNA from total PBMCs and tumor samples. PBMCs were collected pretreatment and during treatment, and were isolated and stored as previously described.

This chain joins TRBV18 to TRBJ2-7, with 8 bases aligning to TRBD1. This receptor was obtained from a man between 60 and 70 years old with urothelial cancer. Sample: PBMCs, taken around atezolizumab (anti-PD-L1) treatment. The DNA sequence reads TGTGCCAGCTCACCAGTCCGACAGGGGAGAATAAGTTGGGAGCAGTACTTC. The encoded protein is CASSPVRQGRISWEQYF.